These 29 T cell receptor beta chains share one sample of origin, sequenced in a study of glioma-infiltrating T cells after dendritic cell vaccination. Regarding time point: after dendritic cell vaccination, including at tumor progression/relapse. TCRdb's copy holds only in-frame clones and misses some; the assay was immunoSEQ multiplex PCR. In the table there are 90,000 to 140,000 clones, nearly 90% of which are singletons. The source material was blood, sampled after dendritic cell vaccination. Source of these receptors: a human donor with glioblastoma.

The chain uses TRBV5-6 and TRBJ1-2; a possible D gene is TRBD1 (5 bases). Trimming left V 4 bases short and J 1 base short, with 8 bases between. The CDR3 consists of 13 residues. Germline values: CDR1 SGHDT, CDR2 YYEEEE. The CDR3 spells CASSRGHNYGYTF. The CDR3 DNA reads TGTGCCAGCAGCCGAGGACATAACTATGGCTACACCTTC.

This clone was observed a few times. This chain links TRBV7-9 with TRBJ1-1, with D possibly TRBD1 on 5 matching bases. CDR1 is SEHNR, CDR2 FQNEAQ, per germline (reference sequence). The CDR3 consists of 14 residues. V lost 3 bases, J lost 1 base, and 9 bases lay in between. The CDR3 here is CASSLGLPNTEAFF. Written as DNA, the CDR3 is TGTGCCAGCAGCTTGGGACTGCCGAACACTGAAGCTTTCTTT.

This chain connects TRBV19 to TRBJ1-1, with a possible D match to TRBD1 (5 bases). V was trimmed by 7 bases and J by 5 bases, leaving 14 bases between them. CDR1 LNHDA and CDR2 SQIVND come from the germline V gene (reference sequence). CDR3 length: 13 residues. CDR3 amino acids: CASTRRGETEAFF. CDR3 bases: TGTGCCAGTACTCGGCGGGGCGAAACTGAAGCTTTCTTT.

The rearrangement uses TRBV6-5 and TRBJ2-2, with 9 bases lining up with TRBD2. CDR1 is MNHEY, CDR2 SVGAGI, per germline. With 8 bases clipped from V and 5 bases from J, the junction kept 9 bases outside the gene matches. The CDR3 runs to 15 residues. The CDR3 coding sequence is TGTGCCAGCTTATCCGGGACTAGCTATACCGGGGAGCTGTTTTTT. The encoded protein is CASLSGTSYTGELFF.

The chain links TRBV5-5 to TRBJ2-7, with 9 bases matching TRBD1. Germline V gene lookup returns CDR1 SGHKS and CDR2 YYEKEE (reference sequence). CDR3 length equals 14 residues. V lost 5 bases and J lost 1; bases outside the gene matches: 4. CDR3 DNA: TGTGCCAGCAGTTGGGGACAGGGATCCTACGAGCAGTACTTC. Its protein is CASSWGQGSYEQYF. Looking up the rest from reference TRBV5-5 and TRBJ2-7 gives the full variable domain: DAGVTQSPTHLIKTRGQQVTLRCSPISGHKSVSWYQQVLGQGPQFIFQYYEKEERGRGNFPDRFSARQFPNYSSELNVNALLLGDSALYLCASSWGQGSYEQYFGPGTRLTVT.

The CDR3 is CASRQEIPMKQFF. The CDR3 bases are TGTGCCAGCAGACAGGAGATCCCAATGAAACAGTTCTTC. The V gene is TRBV6-5, the J gene TRBJ2-1; perhaps TRBD1 as D (5 bases). CDR1 is MNHEY, CDR2 SVGAGI, per germline. The CDR3 spans 13 residues. The V gene lost 6 bases and the J gene lost 13 bases, with 19 bases spanning the gap.

The chain joins TRBV5-1 to TRBJ1-2, with 8 bases aligning to TRBD1. The CDR3 is 14 residues long. Looked up from germline, CDR1 is SGHRS and CDR2 is YFSETQ. Germline trimming cut 4 bases from V and 8 bases from J; bases unmatched to any gene: 10. CDR3 nucleotide sequence: TGCGCCAGCAGCCCCACAGGGGGAGCTGACGGCTACACCTTC. This translates into CASSPTGGADGYTF.

V is TRBV7-2 and J is TRBJ1-2; 7 bases are a match to TRBD1. Germline CDR1 reads SGHTA; CDR2 reads FQGNSA. This CDR3 has 14 amino acids. V lost 1 base to trimming and J lost 3 bases; unmatched junction nucleotides: 2. The chain's CDR3 is CASSLGQGDYGYTF. The CDR3 DNA is TGTGCCAGCAGCTTAGGACAGGGCGACTATGGCTACACCTTC.

The chain carries TRBV29-1 and TRBJ2-3; 9 bases align to TRBD1. Germline CDR1 is SQVTM and CDR2 is ANQGSEA. CDR3 size: 13 residues. V trimming: 8 bases; J trimming: 7 bases; junction bases outside the gene matches: 10. CDR3 protein: CSSRDRAVNTQYF. The CDR3 DNA sequence: TGCAGCAGCCGGGACAGGGCGGTAAATACGCAGTATTTT.

This clone was counted once. The V and J genes are TRBV2 and TRBJ2-1, with 9 bases identical to TRBD1. Trimming at V came to 7 bases and at J to 8 bases, leaving 6 bases not matched to a gene. This CDR3 has 13 residues. In germline, CDR1 is SNHLY, CDR2 FYNNEI. CDR3 sequence: CASKRDRDDEQFF. DNA of the CDR3: TGTGCCAGCAAGAGGGACAGGGATGATGAGCAGTTCTTC.

Remarks on this clone: At one end the junction does not follow the germline gene, possibly because of a read error. The chain couples TRBV6-5 to TRBJ2-5, with D perhaps TRBD1 (6 bases). The CDR3 totals 13 residues. The germline V gene has CDR1 MNHEY and CDR2 SVGAGI. The DNA for the CDR3 is TGTGCCAGCAGTAACAGGGCCCAAGAGACCCGGTACTTC. This gives the protein CASSNRAQETRYF.

The chain recombines TRBV15 with TRBJ2-3, with 8 bases fitting TRBD2. The germline gives CDR1 LNHNV, CDR2 YYDKDF (reference sequence). CDR3 length equals 18 residues. With V trimmed by 4 bases and J by 5 bases, 17 bases remained unmatched. The CDR3 DNA reads TGTGCCACCAGCACCCCTAGGATTACCGGGGGGGCCGTAGATACGCAGTATTTT. Translating it yields CATSTPRITGGAVDTQYF.

The rearrangement links TRBV19 to TRBJ2-5; TRBD2 aligns across 7 bases. Judging by the DNA end, TRBJ2-7 fits better; the J call may be wrong. This CDR3 is 15 amino acids long. Germline V CDR1 and CDR2: LNHDA, SQIVND (reference sequence). The DNA for the CDR3 is TGTGCCAGTAGTATAGAGGGAACTAGCGCCCACGAGCAGTACTTC. Residues: CASSIEGTSAHEQYF.

This chain connects TRBV18 to TRBJ2-4; tentatively, D is TRBD2 (6 bases). The ends were cut back, 6 bases at V and 3 bases at J, with 15 bases in the middle. This CDR3 has 15 residues. CDR1 KGHSH and CDR2 LQKENI come from the germline V gene. CDR3 residues: CASSAGPGGKNIQYF. The CDR3 DNA is TGTGCCAGCTCCGCGGGCCCCGGGGGCAAAAACATTCAGTACTTC.

V usage is TRBV5-6 and J usage is TRBJ2-1; the match to TRBD2 covers 11 bases. V lost 4 bases and J lost 3; bases outside the gene matches: 3. Germline V gene lookup returns CDR1 SGHDT and CDR2 YYEEEE. The CDR3 is made up of 15 amino acids. The CDR3 loop is CASSQTSGDYNEQFF. The CDR3 DNA reads TGTGCCAGCAGCCAGACTAGCGGGGACTACAATGAGCAGTTCTTC. The full variable domain, its missing parts supplied by reference TRBV5-6 and TRBJ2-1, is DAGVTQSPTHLIKTRGQQVTLRCSPKSGHDTVSWYQQALGQGPQFIFQYYEEEERQRGNFPDRFSGHQFPNYSSELNVNALLLGDSALYLCASSQTSGDYNEQFFGPGTRLTVL.

V and J are TRBV5-1 and TRBJ2-7, with TRBD1 identical over 7 bases. The germline V gene has CDR1 SGHRS and CDR2 YFSETQ. The CDR3 length is 15 residues. Unmatched junction bases numbered 8, after V lost 1 base and J lost 4 bases. The CDR3 DNA sequence: TGCGCCAGCAGCTTGACGGGACAGACAGGGTACGAGCAGTACTTC. Protein sequence: CASSLTGQTGYEQYF.

The gene calls are TRBV2 and TRBJ1-4; 7 bases are shared with TRBD1. This CDR3 spans 14 amino acids. With V trimmed by 5 bases and J by 1 base, 1 base remained unmatched. Germline CDR1 reads SNHLY; CDR2 reads FYNNEI. The CDR3 protein is CASSPGGTNEKLFF. The CDR3 DNA reads TGTGCCAGCAGTCCAGGGGGAACTAATGAAAAACTGTTTTTT.

The chain uses TRBV5-1 and TRBJ2-3, with 8 bases matching TRBD2. This CDR3 is built from 15 residues. Germline CDR1 and CDR2: SGHRS and YFSETQ. V shed 5 bases, J shed 6 bases, and the junction held 11 bases outside the gene matches. The CDR3 here is CASRYRGLATDTQYF. The CDR3 DNA reads TGCGCCAGCAGGTACCGTGGACTAGCAACGGATACGCAGTATTTT.

For the CDR3, the DNA is TGCGCCAGCAGCTTGTGGTCTAGCGGGGGCACAGATACGCAGTATTTT. Its protein is CASSLWSSGGTDTQYF. The chain joins TRBV5-1 to TRBJ2-3; 9 bases map to TRBD2. CDR1 is SGHRS and CDR2 is YFSETQ in the germline V gene. V shed 1 base, J shed 1 base, and the junction held 4 bases outside the gene matches. CDR3 length: 16 residues.

V is TRBV28 and J is TRBJ1-3; D is perhaps TRBD1 (5 bases). This CDR3 comprises 17 residues. Germline assignment: CDR1 MDHEN and CDR2 SYDVKM. Trimming pared 0 bases from V and 4 bases from J, leaving 16 bases between. The CDR3 nucleotides read TGTGCCAGCAGTTTATGGGGGTCCGGGGGACCGGGAAACACCATATATTTT. The encoded protein is CASSLWGSGGPGNTIYF.

The V gene is TRBV19, the J gene TRBJ2-3; D gene ambiguous. Germline assignment: CDR1 LNHDA and CDR2 SQIVND (reference sequence). This CDR3 spans 13 amino acids. V lost 1 base, J lost 5 bases, and 7 bases lay in between. The CDR3 sequence is CASSIGPGDTQYF. CDR3 sequence (DNA): TGTGCCAGTAGTATAGGCCCAGGAGATACGCAGTATTTT.

J is TRBJ1-5 and V is TRBV6-1; D might be TRBD1 (5 bases). Germline V gives CDR1 MNHNS, CDR2 SASEGT. Trimming removed 3 bases from V and 1 base from J, with 7 bases in between. This CDR3 region has 14 residues. CDR3 sequence (DNA): TGTGCCAGCAGTGACGGGGGGAGCAATCAGCCCCAGCATTTT. Residues: CASSDGGSNQPQHF.

The chain links TRBV5-1 to TRBJ2-3; D perhaps matches TRBD1 (6 bases). Germline assignment: CDR1 SGHRS and CDR2 YFSETQ. The CDR3 extends over 15 amino acids. V was trimmed by 2 bases and J by 2 bases, leaving 12 bases between them. This chain's CDR3 is CASSLQGVDTDTQYF. CDR3 DNA sequence: TGCGCCAGCAGCTTACAGGGAGTTGACACAGATACGCAGTATTTT.

The chain has TRBV7-9 and TRBJ2-1, with 8 bases matching TRBD2. V was clipped by 5 bases and J by 0 bases; unmatched bases: 12. The CDR3 spans 18 residues. CDR1 is SEHNR, CDR2 FQNEAQ, per germline (reference sequence). CDR3 bases: TGTGCCAGCAGCCGCGACCTCCGAACTAGCGGCTCCTACAATGAGCAGTTCTTC. Protein sequence: CASSRDLRTSGSYNEQFF.

This sequence joins TRBV6-5 and TRBJ2-7; 9 bases agree with TRBD1. CDR3 length: 14 amino acids. Germline CDR1 reads MNHEY; CDR2 reads SVGAGI. V trimming: 6 bases; J trimming: 0 bases; junction bases outside the gene matches: 3. In DNA form, the CDR3 reads TGTGCCAGCAGCCGGGACAGGGACTCCTACGAGCAGTACTTC. It specifies CASSRDRDSYEQYF.

This clone was found a few times. The chain combines TRBV6-1 with TRBJ1-2; 11 nucleotides agree with TRBD1. The CDR3 is 14 amino acids. CDR1 and CDR2 (germline): MNHNS, SASEGT. V dropped 4 bases and J dropped 4; count of bases not matched to a gene: 2. CDR3 in DNA: TGTGCCAGCAGTGGTGGGACAGGGGGCTATGGCTACACCTTC. This sequence encodes CASSGGTGGYGYTF.

This clone was detected once. J is TRBJ2-3 and V is TRBV19; unclear D gene. Between the trimmed V and J ends, which lost 6 bases and 5 bases, there was a span of 12 bases. The CDR3 has 13 amino acids. Germline V gene sequence: CDR1 LNHDA, CDR2 SQIVND (reference sequence). The CDR3 nucleotides are TGTGCCAGTAGCACGGGTCGCAGAGATACGCAGTATTTT. Its protein product is CASSTGRRDTQYF.

V and J are TRBV2 and TRBJ2-1; TRBD2 matches at 7 bases. The trim removed 8 bases at V and 4 bases at J, leaving 5 bases unmatched. Germline V CDR1 and CDR2: SNHLY, FYNNEI. The CDR3 is 13 residues long. The CDR3: CASGGVGYNEQFF. As DNA, the CDR3 is TGTGCCAGCGGGGGGGTGGGGTACAATGAGCAGTTCTTC.

The chain combines TRBV11-3 with TRBJ2-2; TRBD2 aligns across 8 bases. The trim removed 5 bases at V and 5 bases at J, leaving 7 bases unmatched. CDR1 and CDR2 (germline): SGHNT, YENEEA. The CDR3 has 15 amino acids. The CDR3 coding sequence is TGTGCCAGCAGCCCCGCGGGGGGAGTTACCGGGGAGCTGTTTTTT. This encodes CASSPAGGVTGELFF.